This T cell receptor (beta chain) came from a study of OX40 agonist ivuxolimab in advanced cancers. Study information: Earlier treatment with anti-PD-1, anti-PD-L1 or anti-CTLA-4 was permitted, and approximately 38% had received some. Study conclusions and caveats: Dosing at 0.1 to 3.0 mg/kg was accompanied by clonal expansion of CD4+ and CD8+ blood T cells by week 6.

J gave up 0 bases and V 4 bases, and 3 bases lay outside the gene matches. Germline lookup yields CDR1 SGHRS and CDR2 YFSETQ. The CDR3 spans 17 residues. Comments on this clone: The antigen is unknown.

Using immunoSEQ multiplex PCR, the repertoire was profiled, and TCRdb retains in-frame clones only, with some absent. The table includes 75,000 to 90,000 clones, roughly nine tenths detected once. The sequences come from CD4+ or CD8+ T cells sorted from blood, collected in a trial of the OX40 agonist ivuxolimab. This chain uses TRBV5-1 with TRBJ1-6, with 11 bases lining up with TRBD1. The sequence came from an adult with an advanced solid tumor such as melanoma, head and neck, liver or kidney cancer. The CDR3 reads CASSIGTGGSYNSPLHF. CDR3 sequence (DNA): TGCGCCAGCAGCATCGGGACAGGGGGCTCCTATAATTCACCCCTCCACTTT.